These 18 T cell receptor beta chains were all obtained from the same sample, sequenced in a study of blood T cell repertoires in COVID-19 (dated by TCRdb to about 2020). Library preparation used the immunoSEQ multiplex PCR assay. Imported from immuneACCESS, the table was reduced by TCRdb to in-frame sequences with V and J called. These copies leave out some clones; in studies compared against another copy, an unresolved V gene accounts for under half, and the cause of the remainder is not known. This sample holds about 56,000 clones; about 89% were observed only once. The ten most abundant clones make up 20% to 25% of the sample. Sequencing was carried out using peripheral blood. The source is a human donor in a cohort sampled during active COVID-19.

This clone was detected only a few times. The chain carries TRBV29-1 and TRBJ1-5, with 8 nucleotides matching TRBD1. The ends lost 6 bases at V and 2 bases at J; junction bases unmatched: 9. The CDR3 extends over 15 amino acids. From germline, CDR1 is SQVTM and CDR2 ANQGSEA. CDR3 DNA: TGCAGCGTGACACAGGGGGAGTGGGGCAATCAGCCCCAGCATTTT. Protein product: CSVTQGEWGNQPQHF.

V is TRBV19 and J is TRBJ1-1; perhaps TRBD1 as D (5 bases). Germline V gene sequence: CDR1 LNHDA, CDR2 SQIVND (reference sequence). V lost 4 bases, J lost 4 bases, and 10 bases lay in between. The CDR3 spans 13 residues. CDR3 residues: CASSRGVPTEAFF. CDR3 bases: TGTGCCAGTAGTAGGGGGGTTCCCACTGAAGCTTTCTTT.

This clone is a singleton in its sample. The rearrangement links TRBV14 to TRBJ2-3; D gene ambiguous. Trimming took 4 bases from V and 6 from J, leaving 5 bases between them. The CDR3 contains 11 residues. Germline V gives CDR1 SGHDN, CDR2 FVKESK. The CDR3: CASSPGDTQYF. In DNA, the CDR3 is TGTGCCAGCAGCCCGGGTGATACGCAGTATTTT.

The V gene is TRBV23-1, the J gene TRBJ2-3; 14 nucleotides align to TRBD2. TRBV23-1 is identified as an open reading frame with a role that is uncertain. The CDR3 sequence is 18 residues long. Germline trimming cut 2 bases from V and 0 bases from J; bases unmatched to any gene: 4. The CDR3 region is CASSQGTSGGASTDTQYF. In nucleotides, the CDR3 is TGCGCCAGCAGTCAAGGGACTAGCGGGGGAGCTAGCACAGATACGCAGTATTTT.

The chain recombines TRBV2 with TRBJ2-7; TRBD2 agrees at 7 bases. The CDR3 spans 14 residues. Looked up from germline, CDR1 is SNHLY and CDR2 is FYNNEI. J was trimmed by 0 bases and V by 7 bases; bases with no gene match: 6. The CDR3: CASKARESSYEQYF. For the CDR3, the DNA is TGTGCCAGCAAGGCGCGGGAGAGCTCCTACGAGCAGTACTTC.

CDR3 bases: TGTGCTAGTGGTTTGGGGGACTCCGGGGCCAACGTCCTGACTTTC. Translation gives CASGLGDSGANVLTF. The rearrangement uses TRBV12-5 and TRBJ2-6; D perhaps matches TRBD2 (6 bases). The CDR3 totals 15 residues. V gave up 1 base and J gave up 4 bases, with 8 bases separating them. Germline V gene data show CDR1 as LGHNT and CDR2 as FRNRAP. The full variable domain, with the rest looked up from reference TRBV12-5 and TRBJ2-6, is DARVTQTPRHKVTEMGQEVTMRCQPILGHNTVFWYRQTMMQGLELLAYFRNRAPLDDSGMPKDRFSAEMPDATLATLKIQPSEPRDSAVYFCASGLGDSGANVLTFGAGSRLTVL.

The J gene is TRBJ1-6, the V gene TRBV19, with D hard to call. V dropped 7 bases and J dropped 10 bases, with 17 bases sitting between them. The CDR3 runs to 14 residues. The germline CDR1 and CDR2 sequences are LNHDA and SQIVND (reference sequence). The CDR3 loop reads CASKAGSWKSPLHF. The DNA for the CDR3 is TGTGCCAGTAAAGCCGGGTCGTGGAAGTCACCCCTCCACTTT.

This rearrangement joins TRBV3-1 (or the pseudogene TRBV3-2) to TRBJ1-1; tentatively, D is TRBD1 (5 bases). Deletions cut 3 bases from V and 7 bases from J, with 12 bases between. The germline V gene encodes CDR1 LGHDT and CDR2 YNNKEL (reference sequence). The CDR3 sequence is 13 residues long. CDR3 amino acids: CASSQGGESEAFF. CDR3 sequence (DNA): TGTGCCAGCAGCCAGGGGGGGGAGAGTGAAGCTTTCTTT.

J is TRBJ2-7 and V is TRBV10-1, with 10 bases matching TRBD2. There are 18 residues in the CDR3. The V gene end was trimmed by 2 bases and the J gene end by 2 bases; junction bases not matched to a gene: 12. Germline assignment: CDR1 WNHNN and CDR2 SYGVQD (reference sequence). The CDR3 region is CASSERLAGAEITYEQYF. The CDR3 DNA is TGCGCCAGCAGTGAGAGGCTAGCGGGGGCCGAGATTACCTACGAGCAGTACTTC.

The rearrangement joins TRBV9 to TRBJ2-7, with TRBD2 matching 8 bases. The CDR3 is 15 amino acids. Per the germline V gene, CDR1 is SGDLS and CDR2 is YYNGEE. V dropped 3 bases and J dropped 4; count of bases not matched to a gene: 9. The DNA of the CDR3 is TGTGCCAGCAGCGGGTACGAAACGGGAGGGTACGAGCAGTACTTC. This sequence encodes CASSGYETGGYEQYF. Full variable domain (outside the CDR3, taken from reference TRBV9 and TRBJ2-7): DSGVTQTPKHLITATGQRVTLRCSPRSGDLSVYWYQQSLDQGLQFLIQYYNGEERAKGNILERFSAQQFPDLHSELNLSSLELGDSALYFCASSGYETGGYEQYFGPGTRLTVT.

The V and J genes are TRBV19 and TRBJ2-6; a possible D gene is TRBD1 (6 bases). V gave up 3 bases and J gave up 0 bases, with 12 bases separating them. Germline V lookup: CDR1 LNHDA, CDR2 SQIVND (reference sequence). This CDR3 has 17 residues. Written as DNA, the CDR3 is TGTGCCAGTAGTATTATGACAGGATACTCTGGGGCCAACGTCCTGACTTTC. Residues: CASSIMTGYSGANVLTF.

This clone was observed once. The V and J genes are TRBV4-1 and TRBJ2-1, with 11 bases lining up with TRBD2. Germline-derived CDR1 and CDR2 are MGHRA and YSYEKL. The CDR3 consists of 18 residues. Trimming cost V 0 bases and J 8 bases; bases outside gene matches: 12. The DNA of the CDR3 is TGCGCCAGCAGCCAAGATGGGATGGGGACTAGCGGCGGGTATGAGCAGTTCTTC. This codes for CASSQDGMGTSGGYEQFF.

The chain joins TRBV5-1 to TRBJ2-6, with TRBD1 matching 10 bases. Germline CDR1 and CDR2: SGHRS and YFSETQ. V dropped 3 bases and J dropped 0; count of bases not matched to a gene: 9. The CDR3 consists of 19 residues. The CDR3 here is CASSWAGTGDLSGANVLTF. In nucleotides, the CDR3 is TGCGCCAGCAGCTGGGCCGGGACAGGGGACCTCTCTGGGGCCAACGTCCTGACTTTC.

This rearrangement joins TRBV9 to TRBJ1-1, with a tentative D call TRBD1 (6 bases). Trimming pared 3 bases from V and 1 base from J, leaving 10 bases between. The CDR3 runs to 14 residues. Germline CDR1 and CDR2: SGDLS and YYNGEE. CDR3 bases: TGTGCCAGCAGCGCTGGACAGCCGAACACTGAAGCTTTCTTT. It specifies CASSAGQPNTEAFF.

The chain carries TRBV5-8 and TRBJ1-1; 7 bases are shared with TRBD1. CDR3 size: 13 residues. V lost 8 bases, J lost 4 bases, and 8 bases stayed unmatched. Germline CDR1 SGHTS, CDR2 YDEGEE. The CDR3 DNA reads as TGTGCCAGTCGACAGGGTTGGACCACTGAAGCTTTCTTT. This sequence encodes CASRQGWTTEAFF.

The chain's CDR3 is CASSLGTGLNYGYTF. CDR3 bases: TGCGCCAGCAGCTTGGGGACAGGGCTGAACTATGGCTACACCTTC. V and J are TRBV5-1 and TRBJ1-2; TRBD1 agrees at 8 bases. CDR3 length: 15 residues. Looked up from germline, CDR1 is SGHRS and CDR2 is YFSETQ. After removal of 0 bases from V and 2 bases from J, the junction contained 3 bases not matched to a gene.

The CDR3 DNA sequence: TGTGCCAGCAGCTTGCCGACGGGGAGGAATGAGCAGTTCTTC. This codes for CASSLPTGRNEQFF. The genes are TRBV5-4 and TRBJ2-1; the D gene is possibly TRBD2 (6 bases). Trimming cost V 1 base and J 7 bases, with 12 bases left between them. This CDR3 region has 14 residues. Germline V gene sequence: CDR1 SGHNT, CDR2 YYREEE (reference sequence).

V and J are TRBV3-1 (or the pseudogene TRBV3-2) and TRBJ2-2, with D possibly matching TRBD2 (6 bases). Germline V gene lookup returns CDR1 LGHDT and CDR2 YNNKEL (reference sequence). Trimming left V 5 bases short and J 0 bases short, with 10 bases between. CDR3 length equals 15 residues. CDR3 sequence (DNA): TGTGCCAGCAGCTCCTGGGACTCGAACACCGGGGAGCTGTTTTTT. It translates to CASSSWDSNTGELFF.